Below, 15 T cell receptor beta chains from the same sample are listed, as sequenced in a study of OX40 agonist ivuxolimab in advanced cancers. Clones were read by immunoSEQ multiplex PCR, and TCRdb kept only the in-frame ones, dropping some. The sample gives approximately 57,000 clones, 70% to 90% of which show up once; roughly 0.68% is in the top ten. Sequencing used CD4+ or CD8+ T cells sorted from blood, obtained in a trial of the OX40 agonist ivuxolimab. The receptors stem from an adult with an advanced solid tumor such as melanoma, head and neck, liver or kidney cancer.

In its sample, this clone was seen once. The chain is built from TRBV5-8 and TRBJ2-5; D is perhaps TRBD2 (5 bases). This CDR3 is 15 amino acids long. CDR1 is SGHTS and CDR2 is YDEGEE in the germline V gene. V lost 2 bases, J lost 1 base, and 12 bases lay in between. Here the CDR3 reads CASSFDRGIQETQYF. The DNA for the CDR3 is TGTGCCAGCAGCTTTGATAGAGGGATCCAAGAGACCCAGTACTTC.

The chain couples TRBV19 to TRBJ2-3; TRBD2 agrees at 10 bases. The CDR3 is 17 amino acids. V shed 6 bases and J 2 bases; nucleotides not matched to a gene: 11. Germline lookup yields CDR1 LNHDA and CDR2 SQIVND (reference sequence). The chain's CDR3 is CASSPIMLAGATDTQYF. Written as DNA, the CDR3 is TGTGCCAGTAGCCCAATCATGCTAGCGGGGGCCACAGATACGCAGTATTTT.

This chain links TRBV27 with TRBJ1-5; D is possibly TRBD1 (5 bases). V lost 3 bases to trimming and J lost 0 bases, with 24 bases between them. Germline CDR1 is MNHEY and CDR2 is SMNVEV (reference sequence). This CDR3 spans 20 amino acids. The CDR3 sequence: CASSFGGGGVLIYSNQPQHF. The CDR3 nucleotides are TGTGCCAGCAGTTTTGGGGGGGGAGGCGTTCTCATATATAGCAATCAGCCCCAGCATTTT.

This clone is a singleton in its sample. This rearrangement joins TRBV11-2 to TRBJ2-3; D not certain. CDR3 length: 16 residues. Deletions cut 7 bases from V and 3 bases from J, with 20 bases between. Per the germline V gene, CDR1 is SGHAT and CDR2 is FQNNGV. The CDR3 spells CASKGNVIQRTDTQYF. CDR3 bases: TGTGCCAGCAAAGGAAATGTTATTCAGAGGACAGATACGCAGTATTTT.

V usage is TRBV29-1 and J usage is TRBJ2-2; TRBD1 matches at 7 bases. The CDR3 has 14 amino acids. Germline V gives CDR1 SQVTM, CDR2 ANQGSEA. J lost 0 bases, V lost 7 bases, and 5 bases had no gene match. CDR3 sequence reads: CSAGTATNTGELFF. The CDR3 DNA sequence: TGCAGCGCCGGGACAGCGACGAACACCGGGGAGCTGTTTTTT.

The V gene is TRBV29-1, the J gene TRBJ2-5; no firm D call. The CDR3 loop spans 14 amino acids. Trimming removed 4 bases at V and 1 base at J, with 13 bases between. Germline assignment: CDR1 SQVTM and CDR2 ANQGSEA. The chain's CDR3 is CSVVGPIFQETQYF. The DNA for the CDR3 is TGCAGCGTTGTAGGGCCAATATTCCAAGAGACCCAGTACTTC.

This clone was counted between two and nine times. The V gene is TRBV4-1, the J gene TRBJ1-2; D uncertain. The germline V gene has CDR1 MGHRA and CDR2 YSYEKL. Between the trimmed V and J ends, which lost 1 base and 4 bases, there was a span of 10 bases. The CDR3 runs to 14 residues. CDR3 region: CASSQVLVSYGYTF. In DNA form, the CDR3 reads TGCGCCAGCAGCCAAGTATTAGTCAGCTATGGCTACACCTTC.

Here the CDR3 DNA reads TGTGCCAGCAGCTTAATCAGGGACGCTTTCTTT. Amino acid sequence: CASSLIRDAFF. The chain links TRBV7-9 to TRBJ1-1; possibly TRBD1 for D (5 bases). This CDR3 contains 11 residues. V was pared by 2 bases and J by 11 bases, with 9 bases between. Per germline, CDR1 SEHNR and CDR2 FQNEAQ (reference sequence).

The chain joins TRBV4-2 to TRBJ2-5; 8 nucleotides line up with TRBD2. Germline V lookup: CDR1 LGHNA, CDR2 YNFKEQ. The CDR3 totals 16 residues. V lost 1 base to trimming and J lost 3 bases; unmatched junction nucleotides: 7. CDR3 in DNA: TGTGCCAGCAGCCAAGGAACGTCGGGGGGGGAAGAGACCCAGTACTTC. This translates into CASSQGTSGGEETQYF.

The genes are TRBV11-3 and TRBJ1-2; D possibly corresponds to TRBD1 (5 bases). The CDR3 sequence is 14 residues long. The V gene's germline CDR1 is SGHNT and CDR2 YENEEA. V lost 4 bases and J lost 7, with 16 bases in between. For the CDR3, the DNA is TGTGCCAGCAGCTCCGGGGGGGATATCGGTGGCTACACCTTC. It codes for CASSSGGDIGGYTF.

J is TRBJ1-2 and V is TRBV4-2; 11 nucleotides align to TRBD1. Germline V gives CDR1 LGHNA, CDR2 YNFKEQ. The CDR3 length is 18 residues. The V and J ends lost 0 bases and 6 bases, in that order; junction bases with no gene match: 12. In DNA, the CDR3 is TGTGCCAGCAGCCAAGACCCGCTTAGCGGGACAGGGGGAAATGGCTACACCTTC. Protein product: CASSQDPLSGTGGNGYTF.

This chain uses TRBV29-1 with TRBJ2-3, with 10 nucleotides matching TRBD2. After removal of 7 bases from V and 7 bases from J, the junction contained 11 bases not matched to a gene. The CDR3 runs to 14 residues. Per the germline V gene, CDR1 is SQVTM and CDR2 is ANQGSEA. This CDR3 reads CSASERGGRNTQYF. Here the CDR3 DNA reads TGCAGCGCATCGGAGCGGGGGGGCCGGAATACGCAGTATTTT.

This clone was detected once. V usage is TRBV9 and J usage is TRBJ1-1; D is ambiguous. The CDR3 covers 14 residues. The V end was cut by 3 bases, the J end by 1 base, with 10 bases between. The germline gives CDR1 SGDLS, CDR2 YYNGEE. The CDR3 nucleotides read TGTGCCAGCAGCGCCGACACGGGGAACACTGAAGCTTTCTTT. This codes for CASSADTGNTEAFF.

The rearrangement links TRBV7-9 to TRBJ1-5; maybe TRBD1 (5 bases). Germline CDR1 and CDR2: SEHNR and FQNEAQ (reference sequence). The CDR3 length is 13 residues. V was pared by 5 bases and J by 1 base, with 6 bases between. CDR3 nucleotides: TGTGCCAGCAGCCGGGACAGCAATCAGCCCCAGCATTTT. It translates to CASSRDSNQPQHF.

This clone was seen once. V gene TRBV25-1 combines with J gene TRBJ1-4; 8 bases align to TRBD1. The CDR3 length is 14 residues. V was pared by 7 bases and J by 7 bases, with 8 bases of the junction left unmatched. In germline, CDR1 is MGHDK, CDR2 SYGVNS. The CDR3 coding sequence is TGTGCCAGCAAAGGACAGGGCCCGATTGAAAAACTGTTTTTT. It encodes CASKGQGPIEKLFF.